These 25 T cell receptor beta chains originate from one sample sequenced in a study of post-analysis software for immune sequencing data. Unique molecular identifiers had been added to the TCR beta cDNA libraries. In TCRdb, the PCR reads were re-called with MiXCR into one record per CDR3 protein. The top ten clones hold 28% of a sample with roughly 160,000 distinct CDR3 sequences, under 40% of them seen once. This specimen was blood, taken after autologous hematopoietic stem cell transplantation. These receptor sequences come from a girl aged 5 to 17 with multiple sclerosis.

This chain uses TRBV29-1 with TRBJ2-1, with D perhaps matching TRBD2 (5 bases). Germline V lookup: CDR1 SQVTM, CDR2 ANQGSEA. The CDR3 spans 14 residues. Trimming removed 3 bases at V and 2 bases at J, with 11 bases between. The CDR3 DNA reads TGCAGCGTTGAGGAGGCTAGGGCCTACAATGAGCAGTTCTTC. Its translation: CSVEEARAYNEQFF.

CDR3 nucleotides: TGTGCCAGCAGCCAGAGGTCGACAGGAGCCTACGAGCAGTACTTC. This sequence encodes CASSQRSTGAYEQYF. The genes are TRBV3-1 and TRBJ2-7; D is possibly TRBD1 (6 bases). Trimming removed 3 bases from V and 2 bases from J, with 14 bases in between. This CDR3 region has 15 residues. CDR1 and CDR2 from the germline V gene are LGHDT and YNNKEL (reference sequence).

The rearrangement links TRBV5-1 to TRBJ2-7; maybe TRBD2 (5 bases). The length of the CDR3 is 15 residues. The germline V and J ends were trimmed by 0 bases and 2 bases, with 12 bases remaining between them. Germline CDR1 SGHRS, CDR2 YFSETQ. The CDR3 reads CASSLDGGDPYEQYF. CDR3 DNA: TGCGCCAGCAGCTTGGATGGAGGCGACCCCTACGAGCAGTACTTC.

J is TRBJ1-2 and V is TRBV7-2; 8 bases are a match to TRBD1. Germline assignment: CDR1 SGHTA and CDR2 FQGNSA. V dropped 2 bases and J dropped 6; count of bases not matched to a gene: 5. The CDR3 spans 14 residues. The CDR3 DNA follows: TGTGCCAGCAGCTTAACGGCAGGGGGCAATGGCTACACCTTC. Residues: CASSLTAGGNGYTF.

This rearrangement joins TRBV20-1 to TRBJ2-7, with TRBD2 matching over 10 bases. V lost 5 bases, J lost 0 bases, and 4 bases stayed unmatched. The CDR3 has 14 amino acids. The germline CDR1 and CDR2 sequences are DFQATT and SNEGSKA (reference sequence). CDR3 DNA sequence: TGCAGTGCTCGGGGACTAGCGACCTCCTACGAGCAGTACTTC. Translating it yields CSARGLATSYEQYF.

The chain recombines TRBV29-1 with TRBJ1-5; 12 bases are a match to TRBD1. The CDR3 has 14 residues. CDR1 SQVTM and CDR2 ANQGSEA come from the germline V gene. Trimming took 4 bases from V and 9 from J; bases not matched to a gene: 7. This CDR3 reads CSVVEGQGAMPQHF. CDR3 sequence (DNA): TGCAGCGTTGTTGAGGGACAGGGGGCGATGCCCCAGCATTTT.

This chain links TRBV6-2 or TRBV6-3 with TRBJ2-7; D not resolved. The J call may be in error: the DNA end matches TRBJ2-5 better. This CDR3 comprises 15 residues. Germline values: CDR1 MNHEY, CDR2 SVGEGT. Written as DNA, the CDR3 is TGTGCCAGCAGTCCCGGGCCTATACCAAAAGAGACCCAGTACTTC. Translated, it gives CASSPGPIPKETQYF.

This chain uses TRBV12-3 or TRBV12-4 with TRBJ2-1; 7 positions match TRBD2. V lost 6 bases to trimming and J lost 5 bases; unmatched junction nucleotides: 10. The length of the CDR3 is 15 residues. The CDR3 reads CASSNGRGSHNEQFF. CDR3 nucleotides: TGTGCCAGCAGCAACGGGCGGGGGTCCCACAATGAGCAGTTCTTC.

The chain joins TRBV6-5 to TRBJ1-4; 9 positions agree with TRBD1. V lost 4 bases, J lost 4 bases, and 10 bases stayed unmatched. CDR1 MNHEY and CDR2 SVGAGI come from the germline V gene. The CDR3 runs to 17 residues. DNA for the CDR3: TGTGCCAGCAGTTCCCACGACAGGGGGGAACATAATGAAAAACTGTTTTTT. Its translation: CASSSHDRGEHNEKLFF.

This clonotype was seen a few times. The CDR3 coding sequence is TGCAGTGCTAGAGAGCTCCAGGGGGCCTTGGCTTTCAATGAGCAGTTCTTC. It codes for CSARELQGALAFNEQFF. The chain employs TRBV20-1 and TRBJ2-1; TRBD1 aligns across 8 bases. From germline, CDR1 is DFQATT and CDR2 SNEGSKA (reference sequence). The CDR3 contains 17 residues. V was clipped by 0 bases and J by 6 bases; unmatched bases: 13.

The chain is built from TRBV5-1 and TRBJ2-3; D possibly corresponds to TRBD1 (5 bases). The CDR3 extends over 15 amino acids. V dropped 4 bases and J dropped 0 bases, with 12 bases sitting between them. CDR1 and CDR2 (germline): SGHRS, YFSETQ. DNA of the CDR3: TGCGCCAGCAGCCTTGGTTGGGGCAGCACAGATACGCAGTATTTT. Translation: CASSLGWGSTDTQYF.

The V gene is TRBV28, the J gene TRBJ2-7; 12 nucleotides align to TRBD2. The CDR3 length is 15 residues. The germline V gene has CDR1 MDHEN and CDR2 SYDVKM. The V and J ends lost 5 bases and 2 bases, in that order; junction bases with no gene match: 4. The CDR3 spells CASSQLAGGAYEQYF. The DNA of the CDR3 is TGTGCCAGCAGTCAACTAGCGGGAGGAGCCTACGAGCAGTACTTC.

Many counts were recorded for this clonotype. The chain has TRBV4-3 and TRBJ2-3, with TRBD2 matching over 13 bases. Trimming at V came to 0 bases and at J to 8 bases, leaving 5 bases not matched to a gene. Germline V CDR1 and CDR2: LGHNA, YSLEER. The CDR3 runs to 16 residues. This CDR3 is CASSQDRLAGGATQYF. DNA of the CDR3: TGCGCCAGCAGCCAAGATCGACTAGCGGGAGGAGCTACGCAGTATTTT.

V usage is TRBV11-2 and J usage is TRBJ2-3; perhaps TRBD1 as D (6 bases). CDR3 length: 15 amino acids. V was clipped by 5 bases and J by 2 bases, with 14 bases between them. The V gene's germline CDR1 is SGHAT and CDR2 FQNNGV. CDR3 protein: CASSRTGHDTDTQYF. CDR3 in DNA: TGTGCCAGCAGCCGAACAGGGCATGACACAGATACGCAGTATTTT.

This clonotype has just a few counts. The chain is built from TRBV12-3 or TRBV12-4 and TRBJ2-1; a possible D gene is TRBD2 (5 bases). The CDR3 contains 15 residues. The germline V and J ends were trimmed by 6 bases and 7 bases, with 19 bases remaining between them. The CDR3 region is CASSPGGSPKNEQFF. CDR3 bases: TGTGCCAGCAGCCCCGGAGGAAGCCCGAAGAATGAGCAGTTCTTC.

V gene TRBV5-5 combines with J gene TRBJ1-2; D not certain. Germline V CDR1 and CDR2: SGHKS, YYEKEE (reference sequence). There are 15 residues in the CDR3. Trimming removed 0 bases from V and 4 bases from J, with 13 bases in between. CDR3 nucleotides: TGTGCCAGCAGCTTGGCCGCCGAGAGCCTCTATGGCTACACCTTC. Translation: CASSLAAESLYGYTF. Based on the CDR3 plus reference TRBV5-5 and TRBJ1-2, the full variable domain is DAGVTQSPTHLIKTRGQQVTLRCSPISGHKSVSWYQQVLGQGPQFIFQYYEKEERGRGNFPDRFSARQFPNYSSELNVNALLLGDSALYLCASSLAAESLYGYTFGSGTRLTVV.

The V and J genes are TRBV28 and TRBJ1-5, with D possibly TRBD1 on 6 matching bases. Germline loops: CDR1 MDHEN, CDR2 SYDVKM. V was shortened by 5 bases and J by 5 bases, with 16 bases between the two germline ends. This CDR3 contains 15 residues. The CDR3 loop reads CASSTLRTVDQPQHF. As DNA, the CDR3 is TGTGCCAGCAGTACCCTCCGGACAGTTGATCAGCCCCAGCATTTT.

The V and J genes are TRBV20-1 and TRBJ2-1, with 8 positions matching TRBD2. The CDR3 runs 14 residues. Germline V gene data show CDR1 as DFQATT and CDR2 as SNEGSKA (reference sequence). V lost 6 bases to trimming and J lost 10 bases; unmatched junction nucleotides: 14. CDR3: CSAPSGTRIGEQFF. The CDR3 bases are TGCAGTGCGCCTTCCGGGACTAGGATCGGAGAGCAGTTCTTC.

This chain's CDR3 is CASSVTSGKVGEQYF. DNA for the CDR3: TGTGCCAGCAGCGTGACTAGCGGGAAGGTCGGCGAGCAGTACTTC. The chain has TRBV9 and TRBJ2-7; 11 nucleotides align to TRBD2. In germline, CDR1 is SGDLS, CDR2 YYNGEE. This CDR3 has 15 amino acids. The J segment lost 6 bases and the V segment lost 2 bases, leaving 7 bases of the junction unmatched.

This clonotype has only a few counts. V and J are TRBV5-6 and TRBJ1-1, with 11 positions matching TRBD1. With V trimmed by 3 bases and J by 11 bases, 18 bases remained unmatched. Germline V gives CDR1 SGHDT, CDR2 YYEEEE. The CDR3 spans 17 residues. This chain's CDR3 is CASSSPQISRDRGYAFF. The CDR3 DNA reads as TGTGCCAGCAGCTCTCCTCAGATCAGCCGGGACAGGGGGTACGCTTTCTTT.

This clonotype was counted between two and nine times. The genes are TRBV29-1 and TRBJ2-1; D not certain. Per the germline V gene, CDR1 is SQVTM and CDR2 is ANQGSEA. V lost 4 bases and J 6 bases, leaving 13 bases between the germline ends. The CDR3 contains 13 residues. CDR3 loop: CSVVRALGNEQFF. CDR3 DNA sequence: TGCAGCGTTGTACGGGCCCTCGGCAATGAGCAGTTCTTC.

This clonotype turned up a few times. This CDR3 is CASSYSWREHSLNSPLHF. In DNA form, the CDR3 reads TGTGCCAGCAGTTACTCATGGAGGGAGCATAGCCTAAATTCACCCCTCCACTTT. The V and J genes are TRBV6-5 and TRBJ1-6; D not certain. The CDR3 covers 18 residues. Germline V gene lookup returns CDR1 MNHEY and CDR2 SVGAGI. V was cut by 0 bases and J by 7 bases, with 19 bases left in between.

The rearrangement joins TRBV20-1 to TRBJ2-1; 10 nucleotides agree with TRBD2. This CDR3 spans 13 amino acids. The V gene end was trimmed by 6 bases and the J gene end by 5 bases; junction bases not matched to a gene: 4. Per the germline V gene, CDR1 is DFQATT and CDR2 is SNEGSKA (reference sequence). The CDR3, as DNA: TGCAGTGCCACGGGACTAGCGCACAATGAGCAGTTCTTC. It encodes CSATGLAHNEQFF.

The chain links TRBV5-1 to TRBJ2-1; D gene ambiguous. The CDR3 is made up of 16 amino acids. V was pared by 6 bases and J by 0 bases, with 16 bases between. From germline, CDR1 is SGHRS and CDR2 YFSETQ. CDR3 region: CASKPQPTSSYNEQFF. The DNA for the CDR3 is TGCGCCAGCAAACCTCAGCCGACCAGCTCCTACAATGAGCAGTTCTTC.

This clonotype was seen a handful of times. The V and J genes are TRBV20-1 and TRBJ2-5, with D perhaps TRBD1 or TRBD2 (5 bases each). V was pared by 4 bases and J by 0 bases, with 15 bases between. Germline V gene sequence: CDR1 DFQATT, CDR2 SNEGSKA (reference sequence). The CDR3 covers 15 residues. The CDR3 is CSANPSGGDQETQYF. The CDR3 coding sequence is TGCAGTGCTAACCCCAGTGGGGGAGACCAAGAGACCCAGTACTTC.